A selection of T cell receptor beta chains follows, all from one sample in a study of blood T cell repertoires in COVID-19. The repertoire was sequenced with immunoSEQ multiplex PCR; TCRdb's copy has only in-frame clones and lacks some. Among over 100,000 clones listed, around 89% were seen once. The sample consisted of peripheral blood. The origin of the receptors is a man over 45 with acute or convalescent COVID-19. Both conserved end residues are part of each CDR3. The D gene is left open where the match is weak. Clone size is stated in some rows and not others, as once, few, many or a class when expanded.

D gene: TRBD1; J gene: TRBJ2-7; clone size: .; V gene: TRBV5-1; CDR3 DNA: TGCGCCAGCAGCTTGGTATCGGGACAGGGAGCAGACGAGCAGTACTTC; CDR3 protein: CASSLVSGQGADEQYF
D gene: .; J gene: TRBJ1-5; clone size: .; V gene: TRBV6-5; CDR3 DNA: TGTGCCAGCAGCCCCAGCGGGGGAAATCAGCCCCAGCATTTT; CDR3 protein: CASSPSGGNQPQHF
D gene: TRBD2; J gene: TRBJ2-1; clone size: .; V gene: TRBV6-5; CDR3 DNA: TGTGCCAGCAGTTACTCGATCGGAGCGGGGGGGGATGAGCAGTTCTTC; CDR3 protein: CASSYSIGAGGDEQFF
D gene: .; J gene: TRBJ1-2; clone size: .; V gene: TRBV9; CDR3 DNA: TGTGCCAGCAGCGTAGACGTCGGCTATGGCTACACCTTC; CDR3 protein: CASSVDVGYGYTF
D gene: TRBD1; J gene: TRBJ1-2; clone size: .; V gene: TRBV2; CDR3 DNA: TGTGCCAGCAGCACAGGGGAATCGGGCTACACCTTC; CDR3 protein: CASSTGESGYTF
D gene: .; J gene: TRBJ1-2; clone size: .; V gene: TRBV6-5; CDR3 DNA: TGTGCCAGCAGGGGGGCCTCCTTGGACTATGGCTACACCTTC; CDR3 protein: CASRGASLDYGYTF
D gene: .; J gene: TRBJ2-7; clone size: .; V gene: TRBV4-1; CDR3 DNA: TGCGCCAGCAGCCACACAGGAGTGGGTAGGAACGAGCAGTACTTC; CDR3 protein: CASSHTGVGRNEQYF
D gene: .; J gene: TRBJ1-2; clone size: once; V gene: TRBV12-3/TRBV12-4; CDR3 DNA: TGTGCCAGCAGTTACGGACAGTATGGCTACACCTTC; CDR3 protein: CASSYGQYGYTF
D gene: .; J gene: TRBJ2-1; clone size: once; V gene: TRBV3-1/TRBV3-2; CDR3 DNA: TGTGCCAGCCGACTGAGCTCCTACAATGAGCAGTTCTTC; CDR3 protein: CASRLSSYNEQFF
D gene: .; J gene: TRBJ1-3; clone size: .; V gene: TRBV5-1; CDR3 DNA: TGCGCCAGCAGCTTGACACCCGACACGATCTCTGGAAACACCATATATTTT; CDR3 protein: CASSLTPDTISGNTIYF
D gene: .; J gene: TRBJ2-1; clone size: .; V gene: TRBV30; CDR3 DNA: TGTGCCTGGAGCACTTTCAATGAGCAGTTCTTC; CDR3 protein: CAWSTFNEQFF
D gene: .; J gene: TRBJ2-1; clone size: once; V gene: TRBV5-1; CDR3 DNA: TGCGCCAGCAGCGTCCCCGGTTGGGAGCAGTTCTTC; CDR3 protein: CASSVPGWEQFF
D gene: .; J gene: TRBJ2-1; clone size: .; V gene: TRBV5-8; CDR3 DNA: TGTGCCAGCAGCTTGAGGGGGATGGGCTACAATGAGCAGTTCTTC; CDR3 protein: CASSLRGMGYNEQFF
D gene: .; J gene: TRBJ1-1; clone size: once; V gene: TRBV10-2; CDR3 DNA: TGCGCCAGCAGTGAGTCAGGGAGCACTGAAGCTTTCTTT; CDR3 protein: CASSESGSTEAFF
D gene: .; J gene: TRBJ1-3; clone size: .; V gene: TRBV15; CDR3 DNA: TGTGCCACCAGAATGGGAGGAGATCTCTCTGGAAACACCATATATTTT; CDR3 protein: CATRMGGDLSGNTIYF
D gene: TRBD1; J gene: TRBJ1-2; clone size: .; V gene: TRBV15; CDR3 DNA: TGTGCCACCAGCAGGGACAGGGCCGGGGGCTACACCTTC; CDR3 protein: CATSRDRAGGYTF
D gene: TRBD1; J gene: TRBJ1-1; clone size: .; V gene: TRBV11-3; CDR3 DNA: TGTGCCAGCAGCTTCCGACAGGGTTCTGAAGCTTTCTTT; CDR3 protein: CASSFRQGSEAFF
D gene: .; J gene: TRBJ1-1; clone size: .; V gene: TRBV18; CDR3 DNA: TGTGCCAGCGTACGGGACTTAACCATGAACACTGAAGCTTTCTTT; CDR3 protein: CASVRDLTMNTEAFF
D gene: .; J gene: TRBJ1-2; clone size: .; V gene: TRBV6-1; CDR3 DNA: TGTGCCAGCAGTGAAATCAGGGTCCTTACCTTAGACACCTTC; CDR3 protein: CASSEIRVLTLDTF
D gene: TRBD1; J gene: TRBJ2-7; clone size: .; V gene: TRBV11-2; CDR3 DNA: TGTGCCAGCAGCTTAGAGACAGGGGAGACCTACGAGCAGTACTTC; CDR3 protein: CASSLETGETYEQYF
D gene: TRBD1; J gene: TRBJ1-2; clone size: .; V gene: TRBV29-1; CDR3 DNA: TGCAGCGTTGAGGGACAGAGTACCTATGGCTACACCTTC; CDR3 protein: CSVEGQSTYGYTF
D gene: .; J gene: TRBJ2-3; clone size: .; V gene: TRBV18; CDR3 DNA: TGTGCCAGCTCACCTGCGGGGAACACAGATACGCAGTATTTT; CDR3 protein: CASSPAGNTDTQYF
D gene: .; J gene: TRBJ1-5; clone size: .; V gene: TRBV12-3/TRBV12-4; CDR3 DNA: TGTGCCAGCAGTTTACCCCCGAATCAGCCCCAGCATTTT; CDR3 protein: CASSLPPNQPQHF
D gene: .; J gene: TRBJ1-5; clone size: .; V gene: TRBV7-2; CDR3 DNA: TGTGCCAGCAGCTCCTTCGGAGGTCTCGAGCCCCAGCATTTT; CDR3 protein: CASSSFGGLEPQHF
D gene: .; J gene: TRBJ1-2; clone size: .; V gene: TRBV9; CDR3 DNA: TGTGCCAGCAGCGCCCTTCAAACAGGGTTGCAGGGCTACACCTTC; CDR3 protein: CASSALQTGLQGYTF
D gene: TRBD1; J gene: TRBJ1-2; clone size: .; V gene: TRBV28; CDR3 DNA: TGTGCCAGCACCCAACTCCGGACAGGGGGTGGCTACACCTTC; CDR3 protein: CASTQLRTGGGYTF
D gene: TRBD2; J gene: TRBJ2-1; clone size: .; V gene: TRBV15; CDR3 DNA: TGTGCCACCAGCAGAGTAACGGGACTAGCGAGTCCTGAGCAGTTCTTC; CDR3 protein: CATSRVTGLASPEQFF
D gene: TRBD1; J gene: TRBJ1-1; clone size: .; V gene: TRBV28; CDR3 DNA: TGTGCCAGCAGAGGGACAGCCAACGAAGCTTTCTTT; CDR3 protein: CASRGTANEAFF
D gene: .; J gene: TRBJ1-1; clone size: .; V gene: TRBV11-3; CDR3 DNA: TGTGCCAGCAGCTTATCTACGGGTGAAGCTTTCTTT; CDR3 protein: CASSLSTGEAFF
D gene: TRBD2; J gene: TRBJ2-2; clone size: once; V gene: TRBV6-5; CDR3 DNA: TGTGCCAGCAGGGCCGGGACTACCAACACCGGGGAGCTGTTTTTT; CDR3 protein: CASRAGTTNTGELFF
D gene: .; J gene: TRBJ2-7; clone size: .; V gene: TRBV6-5; CDR3 DNA: TGTGCCAGCAGTTATCAATCGCACAGAGCCTACGAGCAGTACTTC; CDR3 protein: CASSYQSHRAYEQYF
D gene: .; J gene: TRBJ1-6; clone size: .; V gene: TRBV12-3/TRBV12-4; CDR3 DNA: TGTGCCAGCAGTTTAGCCTTTAGGGACATCCACTTT; CDR3 protein: CASSLAFRDIHF
D gene: TRBD2; J gene: TRBJ2-2; clone size: .; V gene: TRBV7-9; CDR3 DNA: TGTGCCAGCAGCTCGCTACGCCCGGGACTAGCGGGGAAAACCGGGGAGCTGTTTTTT; CDR3 protein: CASSSLRPGLAGKTGELFF
D gene: TRBD1; J gene: TRBJ2-1; clone size: once; V gene: TRBV5-1; CDR3 DNA: TGCGCCAGCAGCTTGGAGGGACAGGGGTACAATGAGCAGTTCTTC; CDR3 protein: CASSLEGQGYNEQFF
D gene: TRBD1; J gene: TRBJ1-4; clone size: .; V gene: TRBV15; CDR3 DNA: TGTGCCACCAGCAGAGGGACAGGGACAAAACTGTTTTTT; CDR3 protein: CATSRGTGTKLFF
D gene: .; J gene: TRBJ1-2; clone size: .; V gene: TRBV5-5; CDR3 DNA: TGTGCCAGCACCCAGTCCGGCGGTAACTATGGCTACACCTTC; CDR3 protein: CASTQSGGNYGYTF
D gene: .; J gene: TRBJ1-5; clone size: few; V gene: TRBV28; CDR3 DNA: TGTGCCAGCAGTCCCCAGACATTCCTTCAGCAGCCCCAGCATTTT; CDR3 protein: CASSPQTFLQQPQHF
D gene: .; J gene: TRBJ1-1; clone size: .; V gene: TRBV2; CDR3 DNA: TGTGCCAGCAGTGAACAGACTGTGTCTGAAGCTTTCTTT; CDR3 protein: CASSEQTVSEAFF
D gene: TRBD2; J gene: TRBJ2-7; clone size: few; V gene: TRBV4-2; CDR3 DNA: TGTGCCAGCAGCCAGACTAGCGGAAGCTCCTACGAGCAGTACTTC; CDR3 protein: CASSQTSGSSYEQYF
D gene: TRBD1; J gene: TRBJ2-5; clone size: .; V gene: TRBV9; CDR3 DNA: TGTGCCAGCAGCGTAGGGCAGGGGGCCCTCGTATTTGAGACCCAGTACTTC; CDR3 protein: CASSVGQGALVFETQYF
D gene: .; J gene: TRBJ1-2; clone size: .; V gene: TRBV28; CDR3 DNA: TGTGCCAGCAGTTTATGGGCAGGGCAGGAGGGTGGCTACACCTTC; CDR3 protein: CASSLWAGQEGGYTF
D gene: TRBD1; J gene: TRBJ2-7; clone size: .; V gene: TRBV18; CDR3 DNA: TGTGCCAGCTCACCACAGGGGGCAGGCGACGAGCAGTACTTC; CDR3 protein: CASSPQGAGDEQYF
D gene: TRBD1; J gene: TRBJ1-1; clone size: .; V gene: TRBV7-2; CDR3 DNA: TGTGCCAGCAGCAGTATACAGGGGGCGCGCACTGAAGCTTTCTTT; CDR3 protein: CASSSIQGARTEAFF
D gene: TRBD2; J gene: TRBJ2-7; clone size: .; V gene: TRBV4-1; CDR3 DNA: TGCGCCAGCAGCCAAGAGCTGGGACTAGCGGGAGGGCGATACGAGCAGTACTTC; CDR3 protein: CASSQELGLAGGRYEQYF
D gene: .; J gene: TRBJ2-5; clone size: .; V gene: TRBV5-6; CDR3 DNA: TGTGCCAGCAGCATCCGGGACAACCACCAAGAGACCCAGTACTTC; CDR3 protein: CASSIRDNHQETQYF
D gene: .; J gene: TRBJ2-2; clone size: .; V gene: TRBV6-6; CDR3 DNA: TGTGCCAGCACCCAGGGTCCGCGGGGAACCGGGGAGCTGTTTTTT; CDR3 protein: CASTQGPRGTGELFF
D gene: .; J gene: TRBJ1-1; clone size: .; V gene: TRBV7-8; CDR3 DNA: TGTGCCAGCAGCTTAGCGCAACTTGAAGCTTTCTTT; CDR3 protein: CASSLAQLEAFF
D gene: TRBD1; J gene: TRBJ1-4; clone size: .; V gene: TRBV5-1; CDR3 DNA: TGCGCCAGCAGCTTGGGACAGGGGGCAAAACTGTTTTTT; CDR3 protein: CASSLGQGAKLFF
D gene: .; J gene: TRBJ1-5; clone size: .; V gene: TRBV20-1; CDR3 DNA: TGCAGTGCTAGTCAATCCCGCAATCAGCCCCAGCATTTT; CDR3 protein: CSASQSRNQPQHF
D gene: TRBD1; J gene: TRBJ1-1; clone size: .; V gene: TRBV28; CDR3 DNA: TGTGCCAGCAGTTCAAACAGGGGGGAAGCTTTCTTT; CDR3 protein: CASSSNRGEAFF